This entry concerns a single T cell receptor (beta chain). Its antigen remains unknown. After removal of 5 bases from V and 2 bases from J, the junction contained 6 bases not matched to a gene. Germline CDR1 LNHDA, CDR2 SQIVND (reference sequence). The CDR3 runs to 15 residues. These data belong to a study of CD8+CD57+ T cells in acquired aplastic anemia. Study in general: Each DNA sample taken from sorted CD4+ and CD8+ cells came to 3 to 3.5 ug on average. Notes on the study in general: Patients and controls shared under 35 CD8+ CDR3 sequences, which appeared highly expressed in patients and within their immunodominant clones.

The template for TCR beta VDJ and CDR3 sequence profiling was genomic DNA. TCRdb fed the reads into MiXCR, producing one record per CDR3 protein. The sample has roughly 300,000 distinct CDR3 sequences, roughly three fifths seen once. Specimen: sorted CD4+, CD8+, or CD8+CD57+ T cells (not recorded which) from PBMCs. The sequence derives from a human donor with severe aplastic anemia or a healthy control (not recorded which). The J gene is TRBJ1-2, the V gene TRBV19; 9 bases align to TRBD1. In nucleotides, the CDR3 is TGTGCCAGTAGTGCTTCGACAGGGGGAAACTATGGCTACACCTTC. The encoded protein is CASSASTGGNYGYTF.